These 6 T cell receptor beta chains were sequenced from one sample in a study of vaccination and CD4 T cells after COVID-19. The treatment denotes: roughly ten-day PBMC culture with coronavirus spike peptide pools or control peptides (ViraFEST assay). The Oncomine TCR Beta short-read assay was applied to DNA of cultured CD4+ T cells. MiXCR, applied by TCRdb to the PCR reads, yields one record per CDR3 protein. The data show a few thousand distinct CDR3 sequences, about 45% seen once. No antigen has been assigned to these receptors. The sample consisted of CD4+ T cells from blood, cultured in vitro. These receptors were taken from a human donor who had recovered from COVID-19.

The chain links TRBV6-2 or TRBV6-3 to TRBJ2-7; maybe TRBD2 (5 bases). The CDR3 is made up of 14 amino acids. V dropped 5 bases and J dropped 4 bases, with 15 bases sitting between them. The germline CDR1 and CDR2 sequences are MNHEY and SVGEGT. CDR3 in DNA: TGTGCCAGCAGTAATATGGGGAGTTTGTACGAGCAGTACTTC. The encoded protein is CASSNMGSLYEQYF.

By share of the sample, this clonotype is medium-sized. V gene TRBV20-1 combines with J gene TRBJ1-5, with D maybe TRBD1 (6 bases). Germline V gene lookup returns CDR1 DFQATT and CDR2 SNEGSKA (reference sequence). V lost 5 bases and J lost 2, with 10 bases in between. CDR3 size: 13 residues. The CDR3 DNA is TGCAGTGCTGGGGGCAAGGGCAATCAGCCCCAGCATTTT. It translates to CSAGGKGNQPQHF.

This clonotype was observed a handful of times. V gene TRBV10-3 combines with J gene TRBJ2-7, with 7 bases identical to TRBD1. V shed 3 bases and J 2 bases; nucleotides not matched to a gene: 4. The CDR3 is 14 residues long. From germline, CDR1 is ENHRY and CDR2 SYGVKD. The CDR3 DNA reads as TGTGCCATCAGTGAACAGGGGTCGGCCTACGAGCAGTACTTC. Protein: CAISEQGSAYEQYF.

This clonotype was picked up a small number of times. V is TRBV7-2 and J is TRBJ1-1; 8 bases are a match to TRBD1. This CDR3 contains 11 residues. The germline gives CDR1 SGHTA, CDR2 FQGNSA. The V gene end was trimmed by 7 bases and the J gene end by 9 bases; junction bases not matched to a gene: 4. The CDR3 spells CASKQGAQAFF. DNA for the CDR3: TGTGCCAGCAAGCAGGGGGCACAAGCTTTCTTT. Looking up the rest from reference TRBV7-2 and TRBJ1-1 gives the full variable domain: GAGVSQSPSNKVTEKGKDVELRCDPISGHTALYWYRQSLGQGLEFLIYFQGNSAPDKSGLPSDRFSAERTGGSVSTLTIQRTQQEDSAVYLCASKQGAQAFFGQGTRLTVV.

This clonotype was detected once. The V call is TRBV7-8, the J call TRBJ2-7, with D tentatively TRBD1 (6 bases). The CDR3 consists of 14 residues. Germline values: CDR1 SGHVS, CDR2 FQNEAQ. Trimming stripped 2 bases from V and 3 bases from J, with 11 bases between. DNA for the CDR3: TGTGCCAGCAGCTTAAGAGAGGGACACTACGAGCAGTACTTC. It translates to CASSLREGHYEQYF.

The J gene is TRBJ2-7, the V gene TRBV7-2; no clear D gene. V was pared by 5 bases and J by 3 bases, with 8 bases between. The CDR3 runs to 12 residues. Germline-derived CDR1 and CDR2 are SGHTA and FQGNSA. The CDR3 nucleotides read TGTGCCAGCAGCCGGGCCAACTACGAGCAGTACTTC. Protein product: CASSRANYEQYF. The full variable domain, its missing parts supplied by reference TRBV7-2 and TRBJ2-7, is GAGVSQSPSNKVTEKGKDVELRCDPISGHTALYWYRQSLGQGLEFLIYFQGNSAPDKSGLPSDRFSAERTGGSVSTLTIQRTQQEDSAVYLCASSRANYEQYFGPGTRLTVT.